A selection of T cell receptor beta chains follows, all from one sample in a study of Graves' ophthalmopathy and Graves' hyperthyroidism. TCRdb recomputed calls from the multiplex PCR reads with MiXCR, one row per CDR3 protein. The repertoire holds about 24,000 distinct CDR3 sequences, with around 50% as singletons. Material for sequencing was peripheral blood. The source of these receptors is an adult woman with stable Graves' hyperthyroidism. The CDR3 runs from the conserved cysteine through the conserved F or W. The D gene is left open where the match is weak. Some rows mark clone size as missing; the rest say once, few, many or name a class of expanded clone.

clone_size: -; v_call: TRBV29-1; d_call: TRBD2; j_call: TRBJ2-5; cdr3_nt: TGCAGCGTTGAAGGCTGGACTAGCGGGAGTGGCGAGACCCAGTACTTC; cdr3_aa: CSVEGWTSGSGETQYF
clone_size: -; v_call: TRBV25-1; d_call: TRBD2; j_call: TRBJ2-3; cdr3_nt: TGTGCCAGCAGTGCCTACCGGGAGGGCTGGCGCACAGATACGCAGTATTTT; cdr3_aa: CASSAYREGWRTDTQYF
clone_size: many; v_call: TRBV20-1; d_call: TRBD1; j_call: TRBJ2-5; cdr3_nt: TGCAGTGCTAGAGGTTCAGGGGGCCGATGGGAGACCCAGTACTTC; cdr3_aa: CSARGSGGRWETQYF
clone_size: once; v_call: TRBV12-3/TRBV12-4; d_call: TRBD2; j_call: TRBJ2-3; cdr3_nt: TGTGCCAGCAGTGGACTAGCGGGAGAGGTTTCGGCAGATACGCAGTATTTT; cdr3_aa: CASSGLAGEVSADTQYF
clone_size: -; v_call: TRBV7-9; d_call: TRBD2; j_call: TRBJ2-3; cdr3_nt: TGTGCCAGCAGCTTAGGACACGGGAGGAGGGGTTCAGATACGCAGTATTTT; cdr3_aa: CASSLGHGRRGSDTQYF
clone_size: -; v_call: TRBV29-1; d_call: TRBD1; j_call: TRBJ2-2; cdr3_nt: TGCAGCGTGGGCCGGGACAGGGACACCGGGGAGCTGTTTTTT; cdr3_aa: CSVGRDRDTGELFF
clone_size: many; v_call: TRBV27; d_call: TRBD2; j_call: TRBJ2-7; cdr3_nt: TGTGCCAGCAGTTCCGGACTAGCGGGAGTTGGTGGGCAGTACTTC; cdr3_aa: CASSSGLAGVGGQYF
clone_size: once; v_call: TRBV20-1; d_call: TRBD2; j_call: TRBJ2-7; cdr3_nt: TGCAGTGCTAGGGAGGGACTAGCGGGAGGAGCCACCTACGAGCAGTACTTC; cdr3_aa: CSAREGLAGGATYEQYF
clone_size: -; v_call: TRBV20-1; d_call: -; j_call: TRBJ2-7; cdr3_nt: TGCAGTGCTAGAGAAACCCCCGGACGGCCCTACGAGCAGTACTTC; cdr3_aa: CSARETPGRPYEQYF
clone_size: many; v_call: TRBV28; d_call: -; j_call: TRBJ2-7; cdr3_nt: TGTGCCAGCAGACCCCCCAAGGGCGCCCGCTCCTACGAGCAGTACTTC; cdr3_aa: CASRPPKGARSYEQYF
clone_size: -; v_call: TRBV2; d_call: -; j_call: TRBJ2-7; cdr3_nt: TGTGCCAGCAGTGAGGTAAACTACGAGCAGTACTTC; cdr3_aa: CASSEVNYEQYF
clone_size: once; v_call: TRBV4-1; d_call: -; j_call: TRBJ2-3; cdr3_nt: TGCGCCAGCAGCCCCGGGAGTAGTGATACTAGCACAGATACGCAGTATTTT; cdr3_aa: CASSPGSSDTSTDTQYF
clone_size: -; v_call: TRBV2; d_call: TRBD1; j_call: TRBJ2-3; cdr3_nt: TGTGCCAGCAGTCAGGGACAGGGGATGGATACGCAGTATTTT; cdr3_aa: CASSQGQGMDTQYF
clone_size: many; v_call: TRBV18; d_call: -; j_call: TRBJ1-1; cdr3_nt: TGTGCCAGCACGCCTTCGGGCAGGACGAACACTGAAGCTTTCTTT; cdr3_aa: CASTPSGRTNTEAFF
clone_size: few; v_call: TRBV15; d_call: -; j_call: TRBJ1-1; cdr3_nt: TGTGCCACCAGCTTTCCTCTGACGGGGACTGAAGCTTTCTTT; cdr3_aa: CATSFPLTGTEAFF
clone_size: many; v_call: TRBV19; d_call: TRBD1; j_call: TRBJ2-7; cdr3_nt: TGTGCCAGTAGTATCCACGTTTTCAGGGGGAGAAAATTCTCCTACGAGCAGTACTTC; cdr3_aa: CASSIHVFRGRKFSYEQYF
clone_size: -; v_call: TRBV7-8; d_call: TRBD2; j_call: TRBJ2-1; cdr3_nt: TGTGCCAGCAGCTTGCTTAGCGGGAGGTACTACAATGAGCAGTTCTTC; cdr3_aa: CASSLLSGRYYNEQFF
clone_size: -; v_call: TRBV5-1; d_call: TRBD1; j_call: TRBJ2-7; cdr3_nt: TGCGCCAGCAGCGGGACAGGGGGTTACGAGCAGTACTTC; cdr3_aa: CASSGTGGYEQYF
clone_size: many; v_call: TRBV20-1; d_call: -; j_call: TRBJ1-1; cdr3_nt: TGCAGTGCTAGAGATTCCGACCGGGCGGGACACACTGAAGCTTTCTTT; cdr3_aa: CSARDSDRAGHTEAFF
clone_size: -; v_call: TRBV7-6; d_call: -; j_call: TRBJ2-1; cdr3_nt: TGTGCCAGCAGCCACCTCCAAGGCGGAACCTACAGTGAGCAGTTCTTC; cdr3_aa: CASSHLQGGTYSEQFF
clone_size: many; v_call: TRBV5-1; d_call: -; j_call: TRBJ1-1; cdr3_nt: TGCGCCAGCAGCCCCGTAGCCGCGGGCACTGAAGCTTTCTTT; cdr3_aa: CASSPVAAGTEAFF
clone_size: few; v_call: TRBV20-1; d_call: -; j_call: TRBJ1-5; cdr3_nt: TGCAGTGCTAGGGACGGACATCTGCCCCAGCATTTT; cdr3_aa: CSARDGHLPQHF
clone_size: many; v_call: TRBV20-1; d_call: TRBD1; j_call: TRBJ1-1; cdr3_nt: TGCAGTGCTAGGGAAACCGGACAGGGTAGGACTGAAGCTTTCTTT; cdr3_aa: CSARETGQGRTEAFF
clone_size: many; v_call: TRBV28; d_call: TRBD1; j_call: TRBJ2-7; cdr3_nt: TGTGCCAGCCGTACAGGGGGCTTTTCCTACGAGCAGTACTTC; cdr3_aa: CASRTGGFSYEQYF
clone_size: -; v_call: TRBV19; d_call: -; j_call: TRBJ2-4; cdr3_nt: TGTGCCAGTAGTGATTCGGCGAGCAAAAACATTCAGTACTTC; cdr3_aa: CASSDSASKNIQYF
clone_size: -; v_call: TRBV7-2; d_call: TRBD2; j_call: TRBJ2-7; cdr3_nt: TGTGCCAGCAGCTCCGGGACTAGCGGGAGAACCTACGAGCAGTACTTC; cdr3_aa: CASSSGTSGRTYEQYF
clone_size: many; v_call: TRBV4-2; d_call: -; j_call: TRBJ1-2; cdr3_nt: TGTGCCAGCAGCCCCGACTCTCTACTGAGGGCGGATGGCTACACCTTC; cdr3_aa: CASSPDSLLRADGYTF
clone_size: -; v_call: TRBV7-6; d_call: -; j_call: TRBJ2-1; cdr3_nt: TGTGCCAGCAGCTTACTCTGGGATGAGCAGTTCTTC; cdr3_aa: CASSLLWDEQFF
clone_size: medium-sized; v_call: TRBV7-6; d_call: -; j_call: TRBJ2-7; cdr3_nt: TGTGCCAGCAGCCCGTCGACAGGCTACGAGCAGTACTTC; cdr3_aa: CASSPSTGYEQYF
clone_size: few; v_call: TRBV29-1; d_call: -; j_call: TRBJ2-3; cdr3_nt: TGCAGCGTTAATCTAGGAGTAGGGTATTTT; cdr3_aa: CSVNLGVGYF
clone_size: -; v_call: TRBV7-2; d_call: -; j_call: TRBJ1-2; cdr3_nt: TGTGCCAGCAGCTTAGGGGGGGCGCCCCTGAGCTACACCTTC; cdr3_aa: CASSLGGAPLSYTF
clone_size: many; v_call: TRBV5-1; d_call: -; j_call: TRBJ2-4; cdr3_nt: TGCGCCAGCAGCTTGGAAGGGAACATTCAGTACTTC; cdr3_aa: CASSLEGNIQYF
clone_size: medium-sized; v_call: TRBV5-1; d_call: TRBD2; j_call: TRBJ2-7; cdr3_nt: TGCGCCAGCAGCTTGGGAGTAGCGGGAGGGCGAGAGCAGTACTTC; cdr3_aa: CASSLGVAGGREQYF
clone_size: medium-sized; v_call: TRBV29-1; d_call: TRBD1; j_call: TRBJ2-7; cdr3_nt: TGCAGCGTTGAAGATTCGGGACAGGGGGCGCGGGAGCAGTACTTC; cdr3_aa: CSVEDSGQGAREQYF
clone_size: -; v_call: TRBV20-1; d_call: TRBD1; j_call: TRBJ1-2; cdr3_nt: TGCAGTGCTAGATCCGGGACAGGGGGCTACACCTTC; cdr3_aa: CSARSGTGGYTF
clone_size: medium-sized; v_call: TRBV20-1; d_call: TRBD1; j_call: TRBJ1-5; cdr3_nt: TGCAGTGCTAGAGATCTCAAGGGGGCGCGACAGCCCCAGCATTTT; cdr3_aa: CSARDLKGARQPQHF
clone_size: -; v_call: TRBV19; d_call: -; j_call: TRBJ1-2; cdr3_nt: TGTGCCAGTAGCTCCGGACGGAACTATGGTTACACCTTC; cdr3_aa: CASSSGRNYGYTF
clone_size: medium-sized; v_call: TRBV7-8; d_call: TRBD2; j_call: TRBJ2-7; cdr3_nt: TGTGCCAGCAGCCCCGGGACTAGCGACGAGCAGTACTTC; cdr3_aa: CASSPGTSDEQYF
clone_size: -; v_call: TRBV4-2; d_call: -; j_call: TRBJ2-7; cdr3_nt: TGTGCCAGCAGCCAAGGGGCAGGGAATCACGAGCAGTACTTC; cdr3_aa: CASSQGAGNHEQYF
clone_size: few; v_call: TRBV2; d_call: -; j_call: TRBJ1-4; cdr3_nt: TGTGCCACCTCCTTAGAGGCTAATGAAAAACTGTTTTTT; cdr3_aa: CATSLEANEKLFF